This T cell receptor (beta chain) was obtained from a study of T-cell memory formation after mild COVID-19. TCRdb re-called the 5' RACE reads with MiXCR, one entry per CDR3 protein. The table has roughly 350,000 distinct CDR3 sequences, around 21% seen once. CDR3 length: 15 residues. Between the trimmed V and J ends, which lost 0 bases and 8 bases, there was a span of 14 bases. The V gene's germline CDR1 is MNHEY and CDR2 SVGAGI. The V gene is TRBV6-5, the J gene TRBJ2-4; D is possibly TRBD1 (5 bases). The TCR sequence derives from an adult woman who had mild COVID-19 (a few samples of this study predate the infection). Cell type and time point are not known. Material: PBMCs or a T cell subset sorted from them (not recorded which). The CDR3 is CASSYSGQPLDIQYF. DNA of the CDR3: TGTGCCAGCAGTTACTCGGGGCAGCCCCTCGACATTCAGTACTTC.